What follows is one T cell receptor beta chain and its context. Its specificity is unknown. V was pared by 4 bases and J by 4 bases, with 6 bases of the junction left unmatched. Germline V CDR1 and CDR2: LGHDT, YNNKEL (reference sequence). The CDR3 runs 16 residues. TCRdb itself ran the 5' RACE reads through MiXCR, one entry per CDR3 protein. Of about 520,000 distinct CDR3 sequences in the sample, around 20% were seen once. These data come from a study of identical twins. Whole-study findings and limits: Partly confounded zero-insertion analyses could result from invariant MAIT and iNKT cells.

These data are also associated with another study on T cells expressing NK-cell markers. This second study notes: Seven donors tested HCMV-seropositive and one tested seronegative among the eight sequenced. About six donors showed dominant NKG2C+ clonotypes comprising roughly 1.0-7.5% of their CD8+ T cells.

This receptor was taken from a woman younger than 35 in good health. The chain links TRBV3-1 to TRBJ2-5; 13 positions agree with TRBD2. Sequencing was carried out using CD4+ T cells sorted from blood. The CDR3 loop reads CASSPRTSGGRETQYF. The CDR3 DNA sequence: TGTGCCAGCAGCCCCCGGACTAGCGGGGGACGAGAGACCCAGTACTTC.